The 15 T cell receptor beta chains below come from one sample, sequenced in a study of cytomegalovirus exposure and HLA in healthy donors. With 60 Vbeta and 13 Jbeta primers, the PCR was carried out. Method: immunoSEQ multiplex PCR; TCRdb's copy keeps in-frame clones and lacks some. The sample lists 200,000 to 250,000 clones, less than 85% occurring once. The sequenced material came from PBMCs. These receptors were collected from a man aged 18 to 35 in good health and CMV-seronegative.

The chain recombines TRBV11-2 with TRBJ2-1; D may be TRBD2 (7 bases). Germline V lookup: CDR1 SGHAT, CDR2 FQNNGV. The CDR3 is 16 amino acids. V was pared by 5 bases and J by 1 base, with 15 bases between. DNA for the CDR3: TGTGCCAGCAGCCCCCGGGCGGGGGCTTCCTACAATGAGCAGTTCTTC. Residues: CASSPRAGASYNEQFF.

This clone was recorded once. The chain couples TRBV18 to TRBJ1-1; D not certain. Germline values: CDR1 KGHSH, CDR2 LQKENI. This CDR3 contains 15 residues. V lost 2 bases, J lost 3 bases, and 13 bases lay in between. CDR3 nucleotide sequence: TGTGCCAGCTCACCAGAGCCCAAACGGGACACTGAAGCTTTCTTT. Translating gives CASSPEPKRDTEAFF. Combining the CDR3 with reference TRBV18 and TRBJ1-1 gives the whole variable domain NAGVMQNPRHLVRRRGQEARLRCSPMKGHSHVYWYRQLPEEGLKFMVYLQKENIIDESGMPKERFSAEFPKEGPSILRIQQVVRGDSAAYFCASSPEPKRDTEAFFGQGTRLTVV.

The chain is built from TRBV27 and TRBJ1-1; D remains unclear. The CDR3 loop spans 13 amino acids. Germline V CDR1 and CDR2: MNHEY, SMNVEV (reference sequence). V lost 6 bases and J 1 base, leaving 9 bases between the germline ends. Written as DNA, the CDR3 is TGTGCCAGCAGGAGGAGGGAGAACACTGAAGCTTTCTTT. Translated: CASRRRENTEAFF.

The chain employs TRBV5-1 and TRBJ1-5, with 11 nucleotides matching TRBD1. The CDR3 has 15 amino acids. The V segment lost 2 bases and the J segment 7 bases; nucleotides outside the gene matches: 5. Germline assignment: CDR1 SGHRS and CDR2 YFSETQ. CDR3 protein: CASSLNGQGAQPQHF. CDR3 DNA sequence: TGCGCCAGCAGCTTAAATGGACAGGGGGCGCAGCCCCAGCATTTT.

The chain employs TRBV7-9 and TRBJ2-3; 7 positions agree with TRBD2. The V and J ends lost 5 bases and 0 bases, in that order; junction bases with no gene match: 5. Germline-derived CDR1 and CDR2 are SEHNR and FQNEAQ (reference sequence). The CDR3 runs 15 residues. The CDR3 reads CASSPWEGSTDTQYF. DNA for the CDR3: TGTGCCAGCAGCCCTTGGGAGGGTAGCACAGATACGCAGTATTTT.

V is TRBV2 and J is TRBJ1-1, with D hard to call. V dropped 0 bases and J dropped 2 bases, with 7 bases sitting between them. Germline V gene lookup returns CDR1 SNHLY and CDR2 FYNNEI. The CDR3 is 14 amino acids. The CDR3 DNA reads as TGTGCCAGCAGTGAAGCTCGGTATAACACTGAAGCTTTCTTT. Protein sequence: CASSEARYNTEAFF.

J is TRBJ1-1 and V is TRBV13, with unresolved D. CDR1 and CDR2 (germline): PRHDT, FYEKMQ (reference sequence). With 4 bases removed from V and 0 bases from J, the gap between germline ends came to 6 bases. The CDR3 covers 13 residues. The CDR3 DNA follows: TGTGCCAGCAGCTCAACAGTGAACACTGAAGCTTTCTTT. Translated, it gives CASSSTVNTEAFF.

The gene calls are TRBV2 and TRBJ2-1; 11 nucleotides match TRBD2. Trimming removed 6 bases from V and 4 bases from J; junction bases left unmatched: 5. From germline, CDR1 is SNHLY and CDR2 FYNNEI. CDR3 length: 15 amino acids. The CDR3 coding sequence is TGTGCCAGCAGCCCGACTAGCGGGATATACAATGAGCAGTTCTTC. The encoded protein is CASSPTSGIYNEQFF.

This chain links TRBV29-1 with TRBJ1-1; D is undetermined. CDR1 and CDR2 (germline): SQVTM, ANQGSEA. The CDR3 is 14 amino acids. Trimming pared 5 bases from V and 1 base from J, leaving 14 bases between. The CDR3 sequence is CSVLVRPPNTEAFF. For the CDR3, the DNA is TGCAGCGTTTTGGTCAGGCCCCCGAACACTGAAGCTTTCTTT.

This clone was counted a few times. V gene TRBV6-5 combines with J gene TRBJ1-5, with D unclear. V lost 5 bases and J 3 bases, leaving 14 bases between the germline ends. CDR1 and CDR2 (germline): MNHEY, SVGAGI. The CDR3 loop spans 15 amino acids. The CDR3: CASSKTLRDNQPQHF. CDR3 coding DNA: TGTGCCAGCAGTAAAACGCTCCGGGACAATCAGCCCCAGCATTTT.

CDR3 sequence (DNA): TGTGCCAGCAGCCAAACCGGGACAGGGGGAGAGACCCAGTACTTC. Protein: CASSQTGTGGETQYF. The chain uses TRBV4-2 and TRBJ2-5, with TRBD1 identical over 11 bases. CDR1 is LGHNA, CDR2 YNFKEQ, per germline. CDR3 length: 15 amino acids. V lost 2 bases, J lost 4 bases, and 3 bases stayed unmatched.

Comments on this clone: The junction departs from the called germline gene at one end, perhaps through a read error. This chain joins TRBV4-2 and TRBJ2-2, with TRBD2 matching 8 bases. Germline loops: CDR1 LGHNA, CDR2 YNFKEQ. The CDR3 is made up of 18 amino acids. This CDR3 reads CASSEDGGGQGKTGELFF. CDR3 DNA sequence: TGTGCCAGCAGCGAAGACGGGGGGGGGCAGGGAAAGACCGGGGAGCTGTTTTTT.

V is TRBV6-1 and J is TRBJ1-4; D unresolved. The V gene's germline CDR1 is MNHNS and CDR2 SASEGT. The CDR3 contains 16 residues. V lost 3 bases and J 5 bases, leaving 16 bases between the germline ends. In DNA form, the CDR3 reads TGTGCCAGCAGTGACCAAGACTCTCCGAGAAATGAAAAACTGTTTTTT. Translated: CASSDQDSPRNEKLFF.

CDR3 region: CASSLAAQGIDTQYF. The DNA of the CDR3 is TGTGCCAGCAGCTTGGCCGCGCAGGGGATAGATACGCAGTATTTT. This chain connects TRBV5-6 to TRBJ2-3; a possible D gene is TRBD1 (6 bases). The CDR3 is 15 residues long. Between the trimmed V and J ends, which lost 0 bases and 5 bases, there was a span of 13 bases. Germline assignment: CDR1 SGHDT and CDR2 YYEEEE.

The chain employs TRBV28 and TRBJ2-2; D call uncertain. Germline CDR1 reads MDHEN; CDR2 reads SYDVKM. V was clipped by 5 bases and J by 7 bases, with 14 bases between them. CDR3 length: 14 amino acids. CDR3 coding DNA: TGTGCCAGCAGTCCCTCCGGTGGGCGCGGGGAGCTGTTTTTT. It is translated as CASSPSGGRGELFF.